This TCR beta chain was identified during a study of shared clonotypes between healthy human individuals. Across the study: Per donor, CD8 memory used one plate, CD8 naive used two, CD4 memory used three and CD4 naive used three. Study-wide findings and caveats: Clonotypes that were shared across a handful of donors made up roughly 5% of naive CD4 clonotypes.

Trimming shortened V by 6 bases and J by 3 bases, and 12 bases separated the two germline ends. The germline V gene encodes CDR1 SGHRS and CDR2 YFSETQ. The CDR3 has 13 amino acids. Comment on this clone: Its antigen is as yet unknown.

The method was immunoSEQ multiplex PCR; TCRdb's version includes in-frame clones alone and lacks a portion of them. Among roughly 2.2 million clones listed, around 92% were seen once. Participating donors were healthy, HIV-negative adults free of recent acute infections or vaccinations. Adult Caucasians living in Nashville, Tennessee made up all of the donors. The source is a man between 18 and 35 years old in good health. Some clones in this sample may be carry-over from other donors' samples. This chain connects TRBV5-1 to TRBJ1-2; D perhaps matches TRBD1 (6 bases). Material for sequencing was naive CD4+ T cells from PBMCs. Specified subset: CD45RA+ positively selected. CDR3 loop: CASTPAGDYGYTF. The CDR3 DNA is TGCGCCAGCACCCCCGCAGGGGACTATGGCTACACCTTC.